Below are 17 T cell receptor beta chains sequenced from a single sample in a study of blood T cell repertoires in COVID-19. Clones were read by immunoSEQ multiplex PCR, and TCRdb kept only the in-frame ones, dropping some. The table records 200,000 to 250,000 clones, about 85% of them present only once. The source material was peripheral blood. These receptors all come from a man aged 45-65 years who had recovered from COVID-19.

This chain connects TRBV15 to TRBJ1-6, with unresolved D. Between the trimmed V and J ends, which lost 6 bases and 0 bases, there was a span of 9 bases. Per the germline V gene, CDR1 is LNHNV and CDR2 is YYDKDF (reference sequence). This CDR3 has 15 residues. In nucleotides, the CDR3 is TGTGCCACCAGGCGGGTGAGCTCCTATAATTCACCCCTCCACTTT. Amino acids: CATRRVSSYNSPLHF.

Here the CDR3 DNA reads TGTGCCAGCAGCCACCGGACAGGGTTAGGGGAGCTGTTTTTT. Protein sequence: CASSHRTGLGELFF. The rearrangement uses TRBV3-1 (or the pseudogene TRBV3-2) and TRBJ2-2; 8 bases match TRBD1. Per the germline V gene, CDR1 is LGHDT and CDR2 is YNNKEL (reference sequence). After removal of 3 bases from V and 8 bases from J, the junction contained 5 bases not matched to a gene. The CDR3 runs to 14 residues.

V is TRBV13 and J is TRBJ2-7, with 8 bases matching TRBD1. The CDR3 consists of 15 residues. The V segment lost 4 bases and the J segment 4 bases; nucleotides outside the gene matches: 9. Germline V gene lookup returns CDR1 PRHDT and CDR2 FYEKMQ (reference sequence). CDR3 coding DNA: TGTGCCAGCAGCTACGGGACAGGTGACCCTTACGAGCAGTACTTC. Its protein is CASSYGTGDPYEQYF.

V and J are TRBV6-5 and TRBJ1-4, with 7 bases fitting TRBD1. The CDR3 runs 16 residues. The V gene end was trimmed by 0 bases and the J gene end by 4 bases; junction bases not matched to a gene: 5. Germline V gives CDR1 MNHEY, CDR2 SVGAGI. The CDR3 DNA reads as TGTGCCAGCAGTTACTCGAGAAGGGGGCTTAATGAAAAACTGTTTTTT. Its translation: CASSYSRRGLNEKLFF.

This clone has only a few counts. The rearrangement joins TRBV11-2 to TRBJ2-7; 9 positions agree with TRBD2. The V gene end was trimmed by 5 bases and the J gene end by 3 bases; junction bases not matched to a gene: 8. Germline V gene sequence: CDR1 SGHAT, CDR2 FQNNGV. CDR3 length: 15 amino acids. Here the CDR3 reads CASSPVASGNYEQYF. DNA for the CDR3: TGTGCCAGCAGCCCCGTGGCTAGCGGGAACTACGAGCAGTACTTC. Together with reference TRBV11-2 and TRBJ2-7, the CDR3 gives the full variable domain: EAGVAQSPRYKIIEKRQSVAFWCNPISGHATLYWYQQILGQGPKLLIQFQNNGVVDDSQLPKDRFSAERLKGVDSTLKIQPAKLEDSAVYLCASSPVASGNYEQYFGPGTRLTVT.

The chain recombines TRBV11-2 with TRBJ2-7; 9 bases fit TRBD2. The germline CDR1 and CDR2 sequences are SGHAT and FQNNGV. V gave up 4 bases and J gave up 6 bases; unmatched junction bases: 4. The CDR3 is 13 amino acids. The CDR3 loop reads CASSSLTSGEQYF. The CDR3 DNA follows: TGTGCCAGCAGCTCCCTGACTAGCGGCGAGCAGTACTTC.

The chain links TRBV18 to TRBJ1-5, with D uncertain. Germline V gives CDR1 KGHSH, CDR2 LQKENI. CDR3 length: 15 amino acids. V was shortened by 3 bases and J by 0 bases, with 9 bases between the two germline ends. The CDR3 loop reads CASSPEHHSNQPQHF. The CDR3 DNA reads TGTGCCAGCTCACCTGAACACCATAGCAATCAGCCCCAGCATTTT. The full variable domain, with the rest looked up from reference TRBV18 and TRBJ1-5, is NAGVMQNPRHLVRRRGQEARLRCSPMKGHSHVYWYRQLPEEGLKFMVYLQKENIIDESGMPKERFSAEFPKEGPSILRIQQVVRGDSAAYFCASSPEHHSNQPQHFGDGTRLSIL.

J is TRBJ2-2 and V is TRBV12-3 or TRBV12-4; no firm D call. Trimming cost V 6 bases and J 3 bases, with 2 bases left between them. The CDR3 extends over 11 amino acids. CDR3 protein: CASSYTGELFF. CDR3 sequence (DNA): TGTGCCAGCAGCTACACCGGGGAGCTGTTTTTT.

The chain is built from TRBV19 and TRBJ2-7, with TRBD1 matching over 8 bases. The CDR3 covers 17 residues. Germline V gene lookup returns CDR1 LNHDA and CDR2 SQIVND (reference sequence). Trimming at V came to 2 bases and at J to 5 bases, leaving 14 bases not matched to a gene. The CDR3 region is CASSISPPGGILHEQYF. CDR3 in DNA: TGTGCCAGTAGTATATCTCCCCCAGGGGGCATATTGCACGAGCAGTACTTC.

The chain has TRBV14 and TRBJ2-5, with D perhaps matching TRBD2 (5 bases). The CDR3 length is 14 residues. Germline V gene lookup returns CDR1 SGHDN and CDR2 FVKESK. The germline V and J ends were trimmed by 8 bases and 5 bases, with 18 bases remaining between them. CDR3: CASAPLARRETQYF. CDR3 DNA: TGTGCCAGCGCCCCGTTAGCGCGAAGGGAGACCCAGTACTTC.

The chain carries TRBV18 and TRBJ1-2, with unresolved D. V was cut by 10 bases and J by 4 bases, with 16 bases left in between. This CDR3 is built from 13 residues. CDR1 is KGHSH and CDR2 is LQKENI in the germline V gene. The CDR3 reads CATEEASFYGYTF. As DNA, the CDR3 is TGTGCCACCGAAGAGGCCTCCTTCTATGGCTACACCTTC.

This clone was counted once. V is TRBV27 and J is TRBJ1-1; no definite D call. The CDR3 extends over 14 amino acids. V lost 7 bases and J 7 bases, leaving 19 bases between the germline ends. Germline V gives CDR1 MNHEY, CDR2 SMNVEV (reference sequence). CDR3 sequence: CASTFGGRLGEAFF. In nucleotides, the CDR3 is TGTGCCAGCACCTTTGGCGGGAGACTCGGTGAAGCTTTCTTT.

The V call is TRBV29-1, the J call TRBJ1-2; TRBD1 matches 10 bases. After removal of 1 base from V and 8 bases from J, the junction contained 10 bases not matched to a gene. This CDR3 comprises 15 residues. Per germline, CDR1 SQVTM and CDR2 ANQGSEA. The CDR3, as DNA: TGCAGCGTTGAAGCCACCGGGACAGGGGTGAGGGGCTACACCTTC. This gives the protein CSVEATGTGVRGYTF.

This clone came up once. The CDR3 loop is CASCHAGGETQYF. As DNA, the CDR3 is TGTGCCAGCTGTCACGCGGGAGGAGAGACCCAGTACTTC. The chain has TRBV6-6 and TRBJ2-5; 8 positions agree with TRBD2. CDR1 is MNHNY, CDR2 SVGAGI, per germline (reference sequence). The V gene end was trimmed by 8 bases and the J gene end by 4 bases; junction bases not matched to a gene: 6. The CDR3 consists of 13 residues.

This chain uses TRBV27 with TRBJ2-3, with a tentative D call TRBD1 (6 bases). The CDR3 loop spans 16 amino acids. CDR1 and CDR2 from the germline V gene are MNHEY and SMNVEV (reference sequence). The ends were cut back, 5 bases at V and 1 base at J, with 16 bases in the middle. The CDR3 DNA sequence: TGTGCCAGCAGTCTCTTGGCAGGGGCGCGCACAGATACGCAGTATTTT. This encodes CASSLLAGARTDTQYF.

A word on this clone: Other DNA sequences in the sample encode the same CDR3. V and J are TRBV5-1 and TRBJ1-6; TRBD1 matches 9 bases. Germline V gene lookup returns CDR1 SGHRS and CDR2 YFSETQ. V shed 4 bases, J shed 10 bases, and the junction held 6 bases outside the gene matches. This CDR3 has 14 amino acids. This chain's CDR3 is CASSPRTGDSPLHF. Here the CDR3 DNA reads TGCGCCAGCAGCCCCAGGACAGGGGACTCACCCCTCCACTTT.

J is TRBJ2-3 and V is TRBV11-2, with D uncertain. The CDR3 runs 11 residues. Trimming took off 5 bases at V and 6 bases at J, with 6 bases between the two ends. Germline V gene lookup returns CDR1 SGHAT and CDR2 FQNNGV. The CDR3 reads CASSRSDTQYF. The CDR3 region has the DNA TGTGCCAGCAGCCGAAGCGATACGCAGTATTTT.